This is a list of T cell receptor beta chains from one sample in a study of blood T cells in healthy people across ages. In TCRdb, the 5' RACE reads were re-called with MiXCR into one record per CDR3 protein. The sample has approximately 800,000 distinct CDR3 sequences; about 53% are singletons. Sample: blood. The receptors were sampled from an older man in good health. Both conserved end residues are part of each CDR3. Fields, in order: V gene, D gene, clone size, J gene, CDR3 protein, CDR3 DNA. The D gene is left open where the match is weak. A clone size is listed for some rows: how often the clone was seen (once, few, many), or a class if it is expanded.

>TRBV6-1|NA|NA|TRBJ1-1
CASGAGALNTEAFF
TGTGCCAGCGGAGCCGGGGCCTTGAACACTGAAGCTTTCTTT
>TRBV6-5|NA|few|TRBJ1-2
CASSYSVGGGYTF
TGTGCCAGCAGTTACTCGGTGGGTGGTGGCTACACCTTC
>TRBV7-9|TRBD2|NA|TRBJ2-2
CASRRSGRANTGELFF
TGTGCCAGCAGAAGAAGCGGGAGGGCAAACACCGGGGAGCTGTTTTTT
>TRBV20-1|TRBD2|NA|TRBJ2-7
CSARASGRTDEQYF
TGCAGTGCTAGGGCTAGCGGGAGAACCGACGAGCAGTACTTC
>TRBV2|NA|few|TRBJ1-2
CASSRRGGTPAYGYTF
TGTGCCAGCAGTAGGCGGGGAGGGACGCCGGCCTATGGCTACACCTTC
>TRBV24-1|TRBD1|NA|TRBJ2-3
CATSDSRQGRHRYAYF
TGTGCCACCAGTGATTCGCGACAGGGGAGACACAGATACGCGTATTTT
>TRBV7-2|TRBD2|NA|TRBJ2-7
CASSLGRGYNEQYF
TGTGCCAGCAGCTTAGGGCGGGGGTACAATGAGCAGTACTTC
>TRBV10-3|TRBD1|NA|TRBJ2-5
CATQRQGDLETQYF
TGTGCCACCCAAAGGCAGGGGGATCTGGAGACCCAGTACTTC
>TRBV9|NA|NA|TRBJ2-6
CASSVVPTGANVLTF
TGTGCCAGCAGCGTAGTACCGACGGGGGCCAACGTCCTGACTTTC
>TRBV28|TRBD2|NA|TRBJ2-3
CASSPTSALTDTQYF
TGTGCCAGCAGTCCGACTAGCGCCCTCACAGATACGCAGTATTTT
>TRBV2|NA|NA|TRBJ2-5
CASSGGRLSGTQYF
TGTGCCAGCAGTGGAGGGCGGCTCTCGGGGACCCAGTACTTC
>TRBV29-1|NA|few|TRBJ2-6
CSVETASSGANVLTF
TGCAGCGTTGAAACAGCCTCCTCTGGGGCCAACGTCCTGACTTTC
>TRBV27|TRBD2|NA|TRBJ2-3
CASSLSPLAGLSADTQYF
TGTGCCAGCAGTTTATCCCCACTAGCGGGTCTTTCTGCAGATACGCAGTATTTT
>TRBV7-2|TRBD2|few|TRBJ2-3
CASSLLAGGRTDTQYF
TGTGCCAGCAGCCTCCTAGCGGGAGGACGCACAGATACGCAGTATTTT
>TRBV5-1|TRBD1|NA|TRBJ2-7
CASSLAGTGNFDEQYF
TGCGCCAGCAGCTTGGCGGGGACAGGGAACTTCGATGAGCAGTACTTC
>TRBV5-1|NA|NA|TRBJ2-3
CASSTGHSGTDTQYF
TGCGCCAGCAGCACAGGCCACTCAGGCACAGATACGCAGTATTTT
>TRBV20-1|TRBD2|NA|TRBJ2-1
CSASLDNRDYRVEQFF
TGCAGTGCTTCGTTGGACAACCGGGACTACCGAGTTGAGCAGTTCTTC
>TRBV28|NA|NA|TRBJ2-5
CASRAGGIGETQYF
TGTGCCAGCAGGGCGGGCGGGATCGGCGAGACCCAGTACTTC
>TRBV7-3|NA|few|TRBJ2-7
CASSLTWTSDEQYF
TGTGCCAGCAGCTTAACTTGGACGTCTGACGAGCAGTACTTC
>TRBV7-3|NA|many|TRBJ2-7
CASSPIGPMGGEQYF
TGTGCCAGCAGCCCAATAGGCCCGATGGGGGGCGAGCAGTACTTC
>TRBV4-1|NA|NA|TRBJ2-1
CASSPGTEGMNEQFF
TGCGCCAGCAGCCCCGGGACGGAGGGGATGAATGAGCAGTTCTTC
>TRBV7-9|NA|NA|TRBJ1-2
CATMYAGARRDGYTF
TGTGCCACGATGTATGCCGGGGCCCGTAGGGATGGCTACACCTTC
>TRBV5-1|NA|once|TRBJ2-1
CASSKTNGEQFF
TGCGCCAGCAGCAAAACAAACGGTGAGCAGTTCTTC
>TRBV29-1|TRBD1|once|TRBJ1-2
CSVEPQGEGGYTF
TGCAGCGTTGAACCACAGGGGGAAGGAGGCTACACCTTC
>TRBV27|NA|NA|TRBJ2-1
CASSPTAPGYGEQFF
TGTGCCAGCAGTCCCACCGCCCCAGGGTATGGTGAGCAGTTCTTC
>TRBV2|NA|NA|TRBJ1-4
CASAPDSVSKLFF
TGTGCCAGCGCCCCTGACAGCGTTTCAAAGCTGTTTTTT
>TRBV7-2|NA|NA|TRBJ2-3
CASSLSGDRYAYF
TGTGCCAGCAGCTTATCAGGCGATAGATACGCGTATTTT
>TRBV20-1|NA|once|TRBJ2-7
CSASHQGHEQYF
TGCAGTGCTAGTCACCAGGGCCACGAGCAGTACTTC
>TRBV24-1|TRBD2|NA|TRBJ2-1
CATSDSPGTSGANEQFF
TGTGCCACCAGTGATTCCCCCGGGACTAGCGGGGCCAATGAGCAGTTCTTC
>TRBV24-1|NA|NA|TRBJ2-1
CATALDGIGINEQFF
TGTGCCACCGCCTTAGACGGGATCGGGATCAATGAGCAGTTCTTC
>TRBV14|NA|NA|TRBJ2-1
CASSQASIYNEQFF
TGTGCCAGCAGCCAAGCTAGCATCTACAATGAGCAGTTCTTC
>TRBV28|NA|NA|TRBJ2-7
CASQSPGAPLVDEQYF
TGTGCCAGCCAGAGCCCGGGGGCACCCCTTGTAGACGAGCAGTACTTC
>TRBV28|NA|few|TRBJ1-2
CASSQGRGGYTF
TGTGCCAGCAGCCAGGGCCGGGGCGGCTACACCTTC
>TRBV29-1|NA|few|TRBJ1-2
CSVGVLGGNYGYTF
TGCAGCGTTGGGGTTTTGGGGGGGAACTATGGCTACACCTTC
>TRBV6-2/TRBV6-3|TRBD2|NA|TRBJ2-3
CASSYSGTSGRAIDRYAYF
TGTGCCAGCAGTTACTCCGGGACTAGCGGGAGGGCCATAGACAGATACGCGTATTTT
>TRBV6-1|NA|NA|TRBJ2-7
CASSGVGGISYEQYF
TGTGCCAGCAGTGGGGTCGGCGGGATCTCCTACGAGCAGTACTTC
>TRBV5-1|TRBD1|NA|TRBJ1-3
CASGGGADGNTIYF
TGCGCCAGCGGAGGGGGCGCAGATGGAAACACCATATATTTT
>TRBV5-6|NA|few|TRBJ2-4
CASSFRVAKNIQYF
TGTGCCAGCAGCTTCCGGGTTGCCAAAAACATTCAGTACTTC
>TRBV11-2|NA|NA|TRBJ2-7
CASSPQGNIAYEQYF
TGTGCCAGCAGCCCTCAGGGGAATATCGCCTACGAGCAGTACTTC
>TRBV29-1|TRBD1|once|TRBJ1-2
CSVEAGTGYGYTF
TGCAGCGTTGAAGCCGGGACAGGGTATGGCTACACCTTC
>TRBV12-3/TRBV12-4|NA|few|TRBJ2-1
CASSLYGGSYNEQFF
TGTGCCAGCAGTTTGTACGGCGGCTCCTACAATGAGCAGTTCTTC
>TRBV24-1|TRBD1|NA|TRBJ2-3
CATSDLGQGMSSTDTQYF
TGTGCCACCAGTGACCTGGGACAGGGGATGTCTAGCACAGATACGCAGTATTTT
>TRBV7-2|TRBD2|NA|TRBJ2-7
CASGTRARAEQYF
TGTGCCAGTGGGACTAGAGCCCGAGCTGAGCAGTACTTC
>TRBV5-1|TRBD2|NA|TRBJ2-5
CASSQGLAGPEETQYF
TGCGCCAGCAGCCAGGGACTAGCGGGTCCAGAAGAGACCCAGTACTTT